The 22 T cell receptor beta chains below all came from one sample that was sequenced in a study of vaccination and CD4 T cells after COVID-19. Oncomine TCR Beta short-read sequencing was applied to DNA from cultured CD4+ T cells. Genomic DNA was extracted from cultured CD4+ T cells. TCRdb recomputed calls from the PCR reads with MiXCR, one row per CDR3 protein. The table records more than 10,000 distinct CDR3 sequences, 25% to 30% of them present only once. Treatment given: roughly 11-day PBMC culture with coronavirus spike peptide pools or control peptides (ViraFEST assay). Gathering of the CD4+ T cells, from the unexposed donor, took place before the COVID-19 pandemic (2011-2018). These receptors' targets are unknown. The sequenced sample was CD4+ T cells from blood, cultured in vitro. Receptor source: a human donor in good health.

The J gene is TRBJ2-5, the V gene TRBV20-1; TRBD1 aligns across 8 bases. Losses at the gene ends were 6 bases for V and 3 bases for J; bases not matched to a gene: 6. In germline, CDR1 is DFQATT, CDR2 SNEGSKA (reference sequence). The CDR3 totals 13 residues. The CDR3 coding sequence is TGCAGTGCCGCAACAGGGGGAGAAGAGACCCAGTACTTC. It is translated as CSAATGGEETQYF.

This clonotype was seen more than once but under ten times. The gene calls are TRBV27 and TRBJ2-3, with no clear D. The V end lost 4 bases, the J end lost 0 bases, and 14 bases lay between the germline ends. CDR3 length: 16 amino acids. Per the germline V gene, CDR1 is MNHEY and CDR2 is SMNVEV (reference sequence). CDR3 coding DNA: TGTGCCAGCAGTTCCTCCGAGTTTACCAGCACAGATACGCAGTATTTT. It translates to CASSSSEFTSTDTQYF.

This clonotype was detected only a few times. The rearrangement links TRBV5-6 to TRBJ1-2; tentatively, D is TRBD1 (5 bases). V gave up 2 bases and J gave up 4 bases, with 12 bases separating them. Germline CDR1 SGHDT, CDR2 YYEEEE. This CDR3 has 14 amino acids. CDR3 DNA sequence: TGTGCCAGCAGCTTATCAGGGAACGTCTATGGCTACACCTTC. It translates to CASSLSGNVYGYTF.

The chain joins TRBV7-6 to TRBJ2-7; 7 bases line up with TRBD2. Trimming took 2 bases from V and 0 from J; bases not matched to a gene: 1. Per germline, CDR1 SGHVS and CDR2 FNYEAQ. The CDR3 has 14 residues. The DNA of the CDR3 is TGTGCCAGCAGCTTACTAGCGGTCTCCTACGAGCAGTACTTC. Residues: CASSLLAVSYEQYF. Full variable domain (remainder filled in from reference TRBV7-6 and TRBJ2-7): GAGVSQSPRYKVTKRGQDVALRCDPISGHVSLYWYRQALGQGPEFLTYFNYEAQQDKSGLPNDRFSAERPEGSISTLTIQRTEQRDSAMYRCASSLLAVSYEQYFGPGTRLTVT.

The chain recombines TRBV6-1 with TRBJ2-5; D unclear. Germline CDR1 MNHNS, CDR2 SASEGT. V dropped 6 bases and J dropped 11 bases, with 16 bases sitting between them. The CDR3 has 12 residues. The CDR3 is CASSLNTGPQYF. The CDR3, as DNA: TGTGCCAGCAGCCTAAATACGGGTCCTCAGTACTTC.

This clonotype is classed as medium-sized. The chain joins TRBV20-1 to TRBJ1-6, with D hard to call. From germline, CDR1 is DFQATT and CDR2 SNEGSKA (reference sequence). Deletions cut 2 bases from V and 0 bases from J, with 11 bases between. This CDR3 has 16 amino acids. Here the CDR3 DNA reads TGCAGTGCTAGAAATAGAGGGAGCTCCTATAATTCACCCCTCCACTTT. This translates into CSARNRGSSYNSPLHF.

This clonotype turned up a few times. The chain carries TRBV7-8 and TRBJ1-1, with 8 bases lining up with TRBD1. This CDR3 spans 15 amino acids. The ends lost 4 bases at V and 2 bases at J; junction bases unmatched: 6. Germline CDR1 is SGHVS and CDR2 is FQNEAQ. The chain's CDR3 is CASSSRTGRNTEAFF. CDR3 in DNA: TGTGCCAGCAGCTCCCGGACAGGGCGTAACACTGAAGCTTTCTTT.

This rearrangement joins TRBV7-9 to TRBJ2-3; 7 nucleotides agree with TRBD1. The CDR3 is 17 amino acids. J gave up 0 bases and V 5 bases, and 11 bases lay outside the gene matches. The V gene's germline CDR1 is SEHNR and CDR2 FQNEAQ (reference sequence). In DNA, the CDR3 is TGTGCCAGCAGCGCATATGAGAGGACAGGCAGCACAGATACGCAGTATTTT. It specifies CASSAYERTGSTDTQYF.

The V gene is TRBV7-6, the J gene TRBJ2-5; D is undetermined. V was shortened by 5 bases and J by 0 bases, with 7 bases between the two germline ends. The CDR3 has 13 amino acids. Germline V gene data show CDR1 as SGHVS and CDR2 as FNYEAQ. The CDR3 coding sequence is TGTGCCAGCAGCCCCCAGTACCAAGAGACCCAGTACTTC. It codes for CASSPQYQETQYF.

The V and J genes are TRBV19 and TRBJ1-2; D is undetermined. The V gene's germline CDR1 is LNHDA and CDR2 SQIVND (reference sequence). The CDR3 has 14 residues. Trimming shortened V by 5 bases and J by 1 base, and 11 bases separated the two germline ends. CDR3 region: CASSGRGSNYGYTF. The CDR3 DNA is TGTGCCAGTAGTGGACGAGGCAGTAACTATGGCTACACCTTC.

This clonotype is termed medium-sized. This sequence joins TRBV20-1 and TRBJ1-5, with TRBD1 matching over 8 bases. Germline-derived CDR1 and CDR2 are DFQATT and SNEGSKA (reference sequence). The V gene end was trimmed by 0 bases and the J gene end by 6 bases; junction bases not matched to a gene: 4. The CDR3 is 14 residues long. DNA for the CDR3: TGCAGTGCTAGAGAGGCAGGGGGCAGTCAGCCCCAGCATTTT. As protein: CSAREAGGSQPQHF.

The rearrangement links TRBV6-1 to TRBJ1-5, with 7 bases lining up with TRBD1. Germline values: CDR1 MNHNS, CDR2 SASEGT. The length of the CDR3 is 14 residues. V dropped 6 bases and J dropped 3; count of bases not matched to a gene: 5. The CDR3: CASRPQGINQPQHF. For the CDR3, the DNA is TGTGCCAGCAGGCCACAGGGGATCAATCAGCCCCAGCATTTT.

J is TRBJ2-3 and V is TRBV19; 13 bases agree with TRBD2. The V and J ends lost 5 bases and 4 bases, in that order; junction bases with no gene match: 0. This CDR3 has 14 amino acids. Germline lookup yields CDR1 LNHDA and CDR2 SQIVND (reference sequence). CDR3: CASSGLAGADTQYF. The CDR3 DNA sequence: TGTGCCAGTAGTGGACTAGCGGGAGCAGATACGCAGTATTTT.

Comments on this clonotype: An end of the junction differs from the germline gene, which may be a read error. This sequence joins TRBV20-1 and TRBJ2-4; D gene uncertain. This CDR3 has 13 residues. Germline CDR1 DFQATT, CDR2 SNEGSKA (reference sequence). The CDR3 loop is CSARDYAGNTQYF. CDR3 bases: TGCAGTGCTAGAGATTACGCTGGCAACACTCAGTACTTC.

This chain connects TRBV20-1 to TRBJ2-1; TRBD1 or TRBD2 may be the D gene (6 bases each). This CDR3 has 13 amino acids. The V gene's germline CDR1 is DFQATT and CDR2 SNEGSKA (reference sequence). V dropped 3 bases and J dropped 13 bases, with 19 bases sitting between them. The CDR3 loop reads CSARLGGVRAQFF. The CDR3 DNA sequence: TGCAGTGCTAGGCTCGGGGGCGTCAGGGCTCAGTTCTTC.

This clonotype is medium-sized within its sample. CDR3 coding DNA: TGTGCCAGCAGCTTAGGCTCGGAGGTTAAGTCACCCCTCCACTTT. The encoded protein is CASSLGSEVKSPLHF. This chain uses TRBV7-2 with TRBJ1-6; the D is unclear. The germline gives CDR1 SGHTA, CDR2 FQGNSA. The CDR3 consists of 15 residues. V was pared by 1 base and J by 10 bases, with 14 bases between.

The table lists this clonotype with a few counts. This chain's CDR3 is CASSRLAGDRDTQYF. The DNA for the CDR3 is TGTGCCAGCAGTCGACTAGCGGGAGACAGAGATACGCAGTATTTT. The chain links TRBV6-2 or TRBV6-3 to TRBJ2-3, with TRBD2 matching over 12 bases. The CDR3 consists of 15 residues. J lost 5 bases, V lost 5 bases, and 5 bases had no gene match. The germline V gene has CDR1 MNHEY and CDR2 SVGEGT.

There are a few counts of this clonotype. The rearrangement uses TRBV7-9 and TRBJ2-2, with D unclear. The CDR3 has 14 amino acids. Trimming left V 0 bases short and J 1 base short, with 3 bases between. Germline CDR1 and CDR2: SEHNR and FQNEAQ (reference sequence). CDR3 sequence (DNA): TGTGCCAGCAGCTTAGCCCGGAACACCGGGGAGCTGTTTTTT. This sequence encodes CASSLARNTGELFF.

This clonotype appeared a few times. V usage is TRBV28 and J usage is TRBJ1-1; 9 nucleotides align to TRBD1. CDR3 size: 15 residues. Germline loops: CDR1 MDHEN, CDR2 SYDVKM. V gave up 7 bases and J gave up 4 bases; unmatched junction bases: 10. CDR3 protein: CASTRPGTGSTEAFF. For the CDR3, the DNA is TGTGCCAGCACCCGTCCCGGGACAGGGAGCACTGAAGCTTTCTTT.

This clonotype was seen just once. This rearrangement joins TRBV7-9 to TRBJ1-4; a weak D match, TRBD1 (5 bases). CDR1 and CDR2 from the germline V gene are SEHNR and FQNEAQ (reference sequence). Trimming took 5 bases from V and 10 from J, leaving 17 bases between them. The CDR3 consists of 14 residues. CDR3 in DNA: TGTGCCAGCAGCCCCCGTATGGGGGAGGGAAAACTGTTTTTT. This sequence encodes CASSPRMGEGKLFF.

CDR3 in amino acids: CASSRLTGGTYEQYF. In DNA, the CDR3 is TGCGCCAGCAGCCGGTTGACAGGGGGGACCTACGAGCAGTACTTC. The chain is built from TRBV4-3 and TRBJ2-7, with 9 nucleotides matching TRBD1. The CDR3 covers 15 residues. The trim removed 4 bases at V and 2 bases at J, leaving 6 bases unmatched. Germline CDR1 LGHNA, CDR2 YSLEER.

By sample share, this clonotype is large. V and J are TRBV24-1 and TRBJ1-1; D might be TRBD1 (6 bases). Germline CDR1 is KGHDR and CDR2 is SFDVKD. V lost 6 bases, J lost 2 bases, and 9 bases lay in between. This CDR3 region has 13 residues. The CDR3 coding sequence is TGTGCCACCAGTACAGGGCCTAACACTGAAGCTTTCTTT. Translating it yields CATSTGPNTEAFF.